This paragraph covers one T cell receptor beta chain sequence. Its antigen target is currently unknown. Base-call qualities are not available, and no considerably larger clone is one nucleotide away. PBMCs were isolated by Ficoll-Paque density gradient centrifugation. For this chain, trimming is 3 bases at the V end and 4 bases at the J end, and the number of junction bases without a gene match is 8. The CDR3 has 14 amino acids, counting the end cysteine and phenylalanine. Solely the CDR3 DNA is kept, with 42 bases framed from the first base. From a lookup of the germline V gene, CDR1 and CDR2 are SQVTM and ANQGSEA. These data come from a study of T-cell memory formation after mild COVID-19 (TCRdb year 2021). About the full investigation: TCR sequence clusters from the two donors were found to be largely donor specific. Longitudinal TCRalpha and TCRbeta repertoire sequencing tracked T-cell clones expanding and contracting after mild COVID-19 in a couple of donors. Two young, previously healthy adult volunteers made up the cohort, one male and one female.

Study-wide conclusions, independent of this receptor: Contracting CD4+ clones were found mainly in CM and EM memory subsets, while CD8+ clones were enriched in EMRA. Clones that contracted from day 15 to 85 showed balanced CD4/CD8 phenotypes, whereas a second wave of clones that expanded from day 15 to 37 leaned towards CD4+. Only two mild cases were covered in the study, and larger cohorts including severe cases with pre-infection samples were considered necessary. Some responding clones were detected in pre-infection memory, suggesting pre-existing cross-reactive memory T cells joined the SARS-CoV-2 response. SARS-CoV-2 specificity was not confirmed for the second-wave clones peaking on day 37.

Sequencing instrument: Illumina NovaSeq 6000. TCRalpha and TCRbeta cDNA libraries were built by 5'RACE with constant-segment primers, adding sample barcodes and unique molecular identifiers. RNA was extracted from every sample with Trizol reagent. Amplification of the libraries took two PCR steps, and the second step added a second sample barcode plus Illumina TruSeq adapters. Sequencing of the libraries was done on an Illumina NovaSeq, producing 2 x 150 bp paired-end reads. The source study handled its data this way. The reads were demultiplexed and collapsed into UMI-guided consensus sequences using migec v1.2.7. Using mixcr v2.1.11, the UMI consensuses were aligned to TRA and TRB V and J templates and assembled into clonotypes. Expanded or contracted clonotypes were those called significant by both edgeR and NoisET, with noise models trained on biological replicates. edgeR calls used a false discovery rate-adjusted p below 0.01 and a log2 fold-change threshold of 1. As an exploratory analysis of dynamics, max-normalized trajectories of the 1000 most abundant clonotypes were examined with PCA combined with hierarchical clustering. Each responding clone was given a CD4 or CD8 phenotype based on the CD4+ and CD8+ repertoires, which had been sequenced separately. TCRdb trimmed public reads at Q25 via fastp, called clones via MiXCR and kept in-frame beta chains. A single entry per CDR3 protein holds the most common genes and DNA from its merged rows. None of the V and J calls come from the authors' own analysis; TCRdb made them. The sample has 150,000 to 200,000 distinct CDR3 sequences on record, roughly 31% of them singletons. Clones ranked in the top ten supply around 12% of the sample.

The sample taken for sequencing was PBMCs or a T cell subset sorted from them (not recorded which). This sequence was found in an adult woman who had mild COVID-19 (a few samples of this study predate the infection). The sample titles of this study are shuffled in the database, so cell type and time point are left out; the donor was told from shared clones. The chain uses TRBV29-1 and TRBJ2-7; TRBD1 agrees with 8 junctional bases. The encoded CDR3 is CSVESGQGLYEQYF. The bases read TGCAGCGTTGAGTCAGGACAGGGTCTATACGAGCAGTACTTC.